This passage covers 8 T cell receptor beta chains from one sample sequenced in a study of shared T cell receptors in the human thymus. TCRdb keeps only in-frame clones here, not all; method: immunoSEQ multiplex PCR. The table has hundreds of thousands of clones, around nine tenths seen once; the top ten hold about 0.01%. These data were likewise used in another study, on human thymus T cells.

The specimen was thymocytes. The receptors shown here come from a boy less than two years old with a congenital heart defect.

The CDR3 sequence: CASSYTSGDVNEQFF. The CDR3 DNA follows: TGTGCCAGCAGTTATACTAGCGGAGATGTCAATGAGCAGTTCTTC. The chain couples TRBV6-5 to TRBJ2-1; 8 bases line up with TRBD2. Germline V gene sequence: CDR1 MNHEY, CDR2 SVGAGI. The CDR3 spans 15 residues. J gave up 6 bases and V 3 bases, and 7 bases lay outside the gene matches.

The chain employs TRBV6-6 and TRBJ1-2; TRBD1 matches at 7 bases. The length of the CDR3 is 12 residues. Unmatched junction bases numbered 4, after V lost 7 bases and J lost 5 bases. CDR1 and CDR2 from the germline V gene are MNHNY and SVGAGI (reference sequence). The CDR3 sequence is CASKGTVYGYTF. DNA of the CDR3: TGTGCCAGCAAAGGGACAGTTTATGGCTACACCTTC.

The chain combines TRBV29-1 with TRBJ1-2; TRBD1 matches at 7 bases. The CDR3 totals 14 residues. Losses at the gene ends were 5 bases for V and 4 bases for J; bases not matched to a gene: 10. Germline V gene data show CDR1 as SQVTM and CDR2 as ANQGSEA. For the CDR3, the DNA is TGCAGCGTTACGACAGGGTTTGAGGGCTATGGCTACACCTTC. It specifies CSVTTGFEGYGYTF.

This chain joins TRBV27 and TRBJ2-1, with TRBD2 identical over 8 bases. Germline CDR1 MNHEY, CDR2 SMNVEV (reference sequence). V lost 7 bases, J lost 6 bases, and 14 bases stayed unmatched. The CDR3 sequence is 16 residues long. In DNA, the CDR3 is TGTGCCAGCACGGCAGTGGGTCTAGCGGGTGGCAATGAGCAGTTCTTC. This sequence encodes CASTAVGLAGGNEQFF.

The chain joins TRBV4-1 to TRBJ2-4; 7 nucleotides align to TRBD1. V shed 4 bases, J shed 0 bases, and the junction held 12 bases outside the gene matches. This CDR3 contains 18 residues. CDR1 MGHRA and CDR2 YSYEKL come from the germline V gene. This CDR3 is CASSRPGQPILAKNIQYF. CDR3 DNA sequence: TGCGCCAGCAGCCGCCCGGGACAGCCAATCCTAGCCAAAAACATTCAGTACTTC.

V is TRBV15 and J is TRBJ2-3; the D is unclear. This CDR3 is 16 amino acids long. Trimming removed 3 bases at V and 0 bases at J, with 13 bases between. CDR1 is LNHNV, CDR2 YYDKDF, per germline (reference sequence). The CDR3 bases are TGTGCCACCAGCAGCACCTCAAGCACTAGCACAGATACGCAGTATTTT. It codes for CATSSTSSTSTDTQYF.

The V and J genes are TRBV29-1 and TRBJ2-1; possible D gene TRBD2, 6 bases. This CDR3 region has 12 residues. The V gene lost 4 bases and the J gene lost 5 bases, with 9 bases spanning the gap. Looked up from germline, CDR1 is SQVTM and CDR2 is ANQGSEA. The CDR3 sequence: CSVVGGDNEQFF. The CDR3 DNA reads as TGCAGCGTTGTCGGGGGAGACAATGAGCAGTTCTTC.

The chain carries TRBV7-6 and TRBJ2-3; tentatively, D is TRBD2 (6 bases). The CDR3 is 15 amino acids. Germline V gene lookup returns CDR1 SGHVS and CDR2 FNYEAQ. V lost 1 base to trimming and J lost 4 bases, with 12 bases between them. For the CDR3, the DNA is TGTGCCAGCAGCTTAGGGTTACTAGCTTCAGATACGCAGTATTTT. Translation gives CASSLGLLASDTQYF.